Included here is one T cell receptor beta chain sequence, with context. The target antigen is unknown. This entry comes from a study of T-cell memory formation after mild COVID-19. Study as a whole: Clusters of TCRs were largely donor specific.

The CDR3 covers 15 residues. V was clipped by 7 bases and J by 3 bases, with 15 bases between them. Employing constant-segment primers, 5'RACE generated TCR alpha and TCR beta cDNA libraries bearing sample barcodes and UMIs. TCRdb used MiXCR to reprocess the 5' RACE reads, holding one entry per CDR3 protein. The table lists approximately 180,000 distinct CDR3 sequences, 15% to 20% of them singletons. Findings and caveats of the study: Second-wave clones reaching peak frequency on day 37 lacked confirmed SARS-CoV-2 specificity. Clones that contracted from day 15 to 85 were balanced CD4/CD8, while later expanders leaned CD4+.

This receptor was taken from an adult woman who had mild COVID-19 (a few samples of this study predate the infection). Cell type and time point are not known. Sequenced input: PBMCs or a T cell subset sorted from them (not recorded which). V gene TRBV12-3 or TRBV12-4 combines with J gene TRBJ1-4; no definite D call. The CDR3 coding sequence is TGTGCCAGCAATTTCTCAGGTTTTGCTAATGAAAAACTGTTTTTT. Its translation: CASNFSGFANEKLFF.